This TCR beta chain was obtained from a study of cytomegalovirus exposure and HLA in healthy donors. Study findings and constraints: A later analysis appeared to link common viral pathogens to several of the most significant clusters.

Germline V gene data show CDR1 as SGHNT and CDR2 as YYREEE (reference sequence). Trimming shortened V by 4 bases and J by 2 bases, and 7 bases separated the two germline ends. The CDR3 length is 12 residues. Comments on this clone: Its antigen is unidentified.

The study ran its PCR with 60 Vbeta and 13 Jbeta primers. Here immunoSEQ multiplex PCR was the method, and the copy in TCRdb shows in-frame clones only, minus some. The table has over 200,000 clones, about 79% seen once; the top ten hold 1.5% to 2%. This sequence originates from a male donor in good health and CMV-seronegative. This chain uses TRBV5-4 with TRBJ2-7; D is ambiguous. The sequencing sample was made of PBMCs. CDR3 region: CASSKPPYEQYF. For the CDR3, the DNA is TGTGCCAGCAGCAAGCCACCCTACGAGCAGTACTTC. The complete variable domain, with remaining parts taken from reference TRBV5-4 and TRBJ2-7, reads ETGVTQSPTHLIKTRGQQVTLRCSSQSGHNTVSWYQQALGQGPQFIFQYYREEENGRGNFPPRFSGLQFPNYSSELNVNALELDDSALYLCASSKPPYEQYFGPGTRLTVT.